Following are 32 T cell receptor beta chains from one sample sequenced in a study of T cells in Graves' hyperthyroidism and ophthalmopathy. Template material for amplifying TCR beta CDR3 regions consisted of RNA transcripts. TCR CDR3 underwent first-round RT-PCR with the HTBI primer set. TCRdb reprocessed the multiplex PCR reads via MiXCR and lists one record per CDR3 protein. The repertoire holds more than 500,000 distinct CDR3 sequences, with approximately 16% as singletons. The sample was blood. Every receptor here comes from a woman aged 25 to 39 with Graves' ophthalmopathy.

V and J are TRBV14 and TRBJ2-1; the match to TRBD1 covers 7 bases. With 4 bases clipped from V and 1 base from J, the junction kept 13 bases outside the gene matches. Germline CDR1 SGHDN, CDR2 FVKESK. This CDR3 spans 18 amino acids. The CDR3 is CASSPTLGGYRSYNEQFF. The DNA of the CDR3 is TGTGCCAGCAGCCCAACCCTAGGGGGCTATAGGTCCTACAATGAGCAGTTCTTC.

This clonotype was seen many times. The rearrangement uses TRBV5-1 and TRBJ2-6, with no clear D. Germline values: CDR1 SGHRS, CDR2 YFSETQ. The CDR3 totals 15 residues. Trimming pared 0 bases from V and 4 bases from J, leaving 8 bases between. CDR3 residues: CASSLGLPGANVLTF. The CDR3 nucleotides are TGCGCCAGCAGCTTGGGTCTCCCGGGGGCCAACGTCCTGACTTTC.

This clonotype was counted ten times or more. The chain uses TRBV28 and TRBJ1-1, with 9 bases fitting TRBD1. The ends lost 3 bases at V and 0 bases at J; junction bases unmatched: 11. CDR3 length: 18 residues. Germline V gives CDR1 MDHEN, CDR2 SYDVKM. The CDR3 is CASSLTRTGAALNTEAFF. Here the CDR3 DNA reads TGTGCCAGCAGTTTGACCCGGACAGGGGCGGCGTTGAACACTGAAGCTTTCTTT.

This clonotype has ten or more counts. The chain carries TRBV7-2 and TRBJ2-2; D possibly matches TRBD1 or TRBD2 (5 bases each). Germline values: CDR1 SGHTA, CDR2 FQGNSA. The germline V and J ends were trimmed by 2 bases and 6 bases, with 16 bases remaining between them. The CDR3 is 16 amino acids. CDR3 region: CASSLPAGTPSGELFF. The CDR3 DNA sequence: TGTGCCAGCAGCTTACCTGCCGGGACCCCCTCCGGGGAGCTGTTTTTT.

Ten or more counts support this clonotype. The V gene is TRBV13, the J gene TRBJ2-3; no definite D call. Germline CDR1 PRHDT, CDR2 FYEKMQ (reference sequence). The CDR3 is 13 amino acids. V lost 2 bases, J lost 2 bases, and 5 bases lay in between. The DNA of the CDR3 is TGTGCCAGCAGCTTACAGAACACAGATACGCAGTATTTT. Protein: CASSLQNTDTQYF.

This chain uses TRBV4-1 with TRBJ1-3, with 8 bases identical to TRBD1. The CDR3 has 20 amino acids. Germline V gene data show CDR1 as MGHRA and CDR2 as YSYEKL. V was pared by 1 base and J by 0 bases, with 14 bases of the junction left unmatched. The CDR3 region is CASSQVQDRVMDGSGNTIYF. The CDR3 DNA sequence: TGCGCCAGCAGCCAAGTTCAGGACAGGGTGATGGATGGCTCTGGAAACACCATATATTTT.

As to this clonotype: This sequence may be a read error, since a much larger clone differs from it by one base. The CDR3 DNA follows: TGTGCCAGCAGCCAAGTTACTAGCGGGTGGTACAATGAGCAGTTCTTC. This sequence encodes CASSQVTSGWYNEQFF. The rearrangement uses TRBV3-1 and TRBJ2-1; 9 nucleotides match TRBD2. Germline V gene sequence: CDR1 LGHDT, CDR2 YNNKEL (reference sequence). This CDR3 spans 16 amino acids. Germline trimming cut 1 base from V and 4 bases from J; bases unmatched to any gene: 5.

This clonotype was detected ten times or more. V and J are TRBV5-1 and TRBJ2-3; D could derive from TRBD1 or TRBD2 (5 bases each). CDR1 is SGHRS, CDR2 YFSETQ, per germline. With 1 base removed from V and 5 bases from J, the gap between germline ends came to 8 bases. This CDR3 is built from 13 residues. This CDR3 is CASSLLGVDTQYF. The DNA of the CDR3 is TGCGCCAGCAGCTTGTTGGGGGTAGATACGCAGTATTTT.

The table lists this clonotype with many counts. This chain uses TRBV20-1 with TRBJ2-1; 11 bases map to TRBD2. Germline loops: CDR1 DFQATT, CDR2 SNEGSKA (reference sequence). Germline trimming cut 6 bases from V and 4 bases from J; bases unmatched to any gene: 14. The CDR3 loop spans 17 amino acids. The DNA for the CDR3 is TGCAGTGCCGATCTAGCGGGAGGATCGAACCCTTACAATGAGCAGTTCTTC. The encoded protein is CSADLAGGSNPYNEQFF.

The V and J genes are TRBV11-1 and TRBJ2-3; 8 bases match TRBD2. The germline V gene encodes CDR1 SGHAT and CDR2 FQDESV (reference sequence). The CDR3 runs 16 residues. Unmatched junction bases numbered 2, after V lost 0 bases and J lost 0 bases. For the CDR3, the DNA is TGTGCCAGCAGCTTAGCTAGCGGGACTAGCACAGATACGCAGTATTTT. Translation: CASSLASGTSTDTQYF.

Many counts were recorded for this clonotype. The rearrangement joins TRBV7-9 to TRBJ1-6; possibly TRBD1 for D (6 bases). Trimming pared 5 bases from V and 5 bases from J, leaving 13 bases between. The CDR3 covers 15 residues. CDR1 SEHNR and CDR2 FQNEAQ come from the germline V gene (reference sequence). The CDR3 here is CASSASGQHNSPLHF. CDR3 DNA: TGTGCCAGCAGCGCATCTGGACAGCATAATTCACCCCTCCACTTT.

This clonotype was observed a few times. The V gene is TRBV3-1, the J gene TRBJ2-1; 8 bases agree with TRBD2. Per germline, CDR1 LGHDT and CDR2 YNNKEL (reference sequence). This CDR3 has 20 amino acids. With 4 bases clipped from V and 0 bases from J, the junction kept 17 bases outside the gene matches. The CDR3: CASSPYTGTRTRSSYNEQFF. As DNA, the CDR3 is TGTGCCAGCAGCCCTTATACCGGGACTAGGACTAGGAGCTCCTACAATGAGCAGTTCTTC.

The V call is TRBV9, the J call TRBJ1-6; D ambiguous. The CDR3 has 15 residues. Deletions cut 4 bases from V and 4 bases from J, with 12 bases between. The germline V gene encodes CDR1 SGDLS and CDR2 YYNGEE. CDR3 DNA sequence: TGTGCCAGCAGCCCCGGGGATCCTTATAATTCACCCCTCCACTTT. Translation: CASSPGDPYNSPLHF.

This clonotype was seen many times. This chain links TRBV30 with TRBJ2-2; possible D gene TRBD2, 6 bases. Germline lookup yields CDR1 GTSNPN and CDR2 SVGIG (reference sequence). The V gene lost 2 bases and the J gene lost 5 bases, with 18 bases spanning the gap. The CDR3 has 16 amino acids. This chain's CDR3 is CAWSRVTGVSTGELFF. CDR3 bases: TGTGCCTGGAGTCGGGTGACGGGAGTGAGTACCGGGGAGCTGTTTTTT. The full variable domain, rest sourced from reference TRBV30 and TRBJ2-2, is SQTIHQWPATLVQPVGSPLSLECTVEGTSNPNLYWYRQAAGRGLQLLFYSVGIGQISSEVPQNLSASRPQDRQFILSSKKLLLSDSGFYLCAWSRVTGVSTGELFFGEGSRLTVL.

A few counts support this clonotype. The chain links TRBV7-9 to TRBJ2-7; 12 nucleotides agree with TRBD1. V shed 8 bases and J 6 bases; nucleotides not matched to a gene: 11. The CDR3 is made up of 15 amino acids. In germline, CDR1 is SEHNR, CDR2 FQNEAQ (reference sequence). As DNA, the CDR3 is TGTGCCAGCCGCCCGCCGGGACAGGGGGCGGTCGAGCAGTACTTC. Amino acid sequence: CASRPPGQGAVEQYF.

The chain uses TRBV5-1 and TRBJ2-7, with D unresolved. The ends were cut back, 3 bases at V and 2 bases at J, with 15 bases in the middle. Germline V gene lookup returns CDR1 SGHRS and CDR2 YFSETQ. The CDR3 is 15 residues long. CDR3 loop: CASSSIGAGTYEQYF. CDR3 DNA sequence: TGCGCCAGCAGCTCCATAGGTGCCGGCACCTACGAGCAGTACTTC.

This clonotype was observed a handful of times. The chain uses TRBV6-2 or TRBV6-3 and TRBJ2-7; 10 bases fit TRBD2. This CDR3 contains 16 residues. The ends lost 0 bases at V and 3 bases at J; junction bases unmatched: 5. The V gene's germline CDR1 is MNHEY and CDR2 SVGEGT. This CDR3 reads CASSYSIGTSVYEQYF. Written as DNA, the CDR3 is TGTGCCAGCAGTTACTCGATCGGGACTAGCGTCTACGAGCAGTACTTC.

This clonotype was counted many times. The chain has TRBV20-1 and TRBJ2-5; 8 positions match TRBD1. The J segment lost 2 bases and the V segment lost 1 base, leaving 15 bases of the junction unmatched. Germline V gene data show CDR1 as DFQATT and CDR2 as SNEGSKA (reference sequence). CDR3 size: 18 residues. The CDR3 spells CSARVGRGGYRGQETQYF. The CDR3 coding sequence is TGCAGTGCTAGAGTAGGAAGAGGGGGGTACAGGGGGCAAGAGACCCAGTACTTC.

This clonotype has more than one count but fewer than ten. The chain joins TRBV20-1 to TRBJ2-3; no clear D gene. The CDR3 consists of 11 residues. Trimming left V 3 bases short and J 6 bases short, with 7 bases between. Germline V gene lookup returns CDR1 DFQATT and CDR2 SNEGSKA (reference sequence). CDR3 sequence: CSASFWDTQYF. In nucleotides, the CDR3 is TGCAGTGCTAGTTTTTGGGATACGCAGTATTTT.

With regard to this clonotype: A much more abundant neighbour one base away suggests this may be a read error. The CDR3 region is CASPIRDRGFPSTGELFF. The CDR3 DNA is TGTGCCTCCCCCATCCGGGACAGGGGGTTCCCGAGCACCGGGGAGCTGTTTTTT. The chain joins TRBV30 to TRBJ2-2; 11 bases match TRBD1. Trimming cost V 7 bases and J 4 bases; bases outside gene matches: 17. Germline CDR1 is GTSNPN and CDR2 is SVGIG (reference sequence). The CDR3 loop spans 18 amino acids.

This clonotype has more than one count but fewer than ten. CDR3 in amino acids: CASSQSPSGIVEQFF. In DNA, the CDR3 is TGTGCCAGCAGCCAAAGCCCTAGCGGGATCGTTGAGCAGTTCTTC. The rearrangement joins TRBV6-1 to TRBJ2-1, with 9 positions matching TRBD2. The CDR3 loop spans 15 amino acids. V dropped 6 bases and J dropped 9; count of bases not matched to a gene: 12. Per germline, CDR1 MNHNS and CDR2 SASEGT.

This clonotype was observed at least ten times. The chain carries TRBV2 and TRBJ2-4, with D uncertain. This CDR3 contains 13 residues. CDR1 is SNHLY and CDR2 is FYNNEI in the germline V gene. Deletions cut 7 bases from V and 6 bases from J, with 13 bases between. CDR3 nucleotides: TGTGCCAGCATGGCGTCCCCCGTAAACATTCAGTACTTC. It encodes CASMASPVNIQYF.

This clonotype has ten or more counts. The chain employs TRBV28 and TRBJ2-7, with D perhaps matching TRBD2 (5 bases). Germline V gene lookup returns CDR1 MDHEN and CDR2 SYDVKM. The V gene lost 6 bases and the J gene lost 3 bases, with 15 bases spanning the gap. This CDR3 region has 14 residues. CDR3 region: CASSLLSGNYEQYF. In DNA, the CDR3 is TGTGCCAGCAGCCTACTATCGGGGAACTACGAGCAGTACTTC.

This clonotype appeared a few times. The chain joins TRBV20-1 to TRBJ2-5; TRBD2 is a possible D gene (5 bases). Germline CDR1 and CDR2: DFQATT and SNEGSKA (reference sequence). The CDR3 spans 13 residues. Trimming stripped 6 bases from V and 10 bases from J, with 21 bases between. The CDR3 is CSAGRADWGSQYF. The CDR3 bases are TGCAGTGCAGGTCGAGCGGACTGGGGTAGCCAGTACTTC.

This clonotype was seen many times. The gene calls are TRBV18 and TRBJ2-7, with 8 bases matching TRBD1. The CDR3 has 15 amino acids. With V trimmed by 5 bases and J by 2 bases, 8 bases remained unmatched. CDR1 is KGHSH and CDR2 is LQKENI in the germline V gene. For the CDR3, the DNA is TGTGCCAGCTCAATGGACAGGGCCAACCCCTACGAGCAGTACTTC. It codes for CASSMDRANPYEQYF. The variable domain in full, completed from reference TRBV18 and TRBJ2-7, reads NAGVMQNPRHLVRRRGQEARLRCSPMKGHSHVYWYRQLPEEGLKFMVYLQKENIIDESGMPKERFSAEFPKEGPSILRIQQVVRGDSAAYFCASSMDRANPYEQYFGPGTRLTVT.

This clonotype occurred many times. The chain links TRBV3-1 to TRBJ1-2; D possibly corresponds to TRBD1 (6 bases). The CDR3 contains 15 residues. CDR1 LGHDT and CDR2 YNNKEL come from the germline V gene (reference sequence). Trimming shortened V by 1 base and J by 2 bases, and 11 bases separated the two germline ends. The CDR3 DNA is TGTGCCAGCAGCCAAGCCCTGACAGGCAACTATGGCTACACCTTC. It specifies CASSQALTGNYGYTF.

The CDR3 region has the DNA TGTGCCAGTACCCGCGGGACGGGAAGCTCTGGGGCCAACGTCCTGACTTTC. It specifies CASTRGTGSSGANVLTF. The chain employs TRBV19 and TRBJ2-6; weak D call: TRBD2 (6 bases). Germline values: CDR1 LNHDA, CDR2 SQIVND (reference sequence). This CDR3 is 17 amino acids long. The germline V and J ends were trimmed by 7 bases and 0 bases, with 16 bases remaining between them.

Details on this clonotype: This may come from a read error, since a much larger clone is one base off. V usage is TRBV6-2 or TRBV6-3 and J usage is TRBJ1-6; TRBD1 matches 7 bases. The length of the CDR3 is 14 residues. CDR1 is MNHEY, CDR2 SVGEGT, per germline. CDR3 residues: CGSSRTGEGSPLHF. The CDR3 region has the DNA TGTGGCAGCAGTCGGACAGGAGAAGGGTCACCCCTCCACTTT.

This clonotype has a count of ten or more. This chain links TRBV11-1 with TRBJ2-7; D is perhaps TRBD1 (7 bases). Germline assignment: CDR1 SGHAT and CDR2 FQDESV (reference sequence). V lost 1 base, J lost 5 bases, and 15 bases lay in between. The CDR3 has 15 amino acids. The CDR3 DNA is TGTGCCAGCAGCTTAGGTCGGCAGGGGGAGGACGAGCAGTACTTC. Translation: CASSLGRQGEDEQYF.

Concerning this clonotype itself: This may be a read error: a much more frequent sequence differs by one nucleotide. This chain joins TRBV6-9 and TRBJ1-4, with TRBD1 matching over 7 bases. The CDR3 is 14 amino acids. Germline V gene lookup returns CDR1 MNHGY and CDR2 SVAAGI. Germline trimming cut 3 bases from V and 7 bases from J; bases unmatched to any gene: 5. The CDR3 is CASSYGTAGEKLFF. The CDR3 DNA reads TGTGCCAGCAGTTACGGGACAGCGGGTGAAAAACTGTTTTTT.

The CDR3 DNA follows: TGTGCCAGCCAAACGGGACAGGGGAACTCCTATAATTCACCCCTCCACTTT. This translates into CASQTGQGNSYNSPLHF. V and J are TRBV5-4 and TRBJ1-6; 10 nucleotides line up with TRBD1. The J segment lost 0 bases and the V segment lost 7 bases, leaving 7 bases of the junction unmatched. The CDR3 loop spans 17 amino acids. CDR1 is SGHNT, CDR2 YYREEE, per germline (reference sequence).

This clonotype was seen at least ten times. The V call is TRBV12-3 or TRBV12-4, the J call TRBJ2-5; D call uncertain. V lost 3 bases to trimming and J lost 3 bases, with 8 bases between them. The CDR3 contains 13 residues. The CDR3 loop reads CASSFALEETQYF. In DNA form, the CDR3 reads TGTGCCAGCAGTTTTGCACTCGAAGAGACCCAGTACTTC.